This TCR beta chain originates from a study of T cells in Graves' hyperthyroidism and ophthalmopathy. The study's findings and limits: Most expanded thyroid clonotypes above 0.001 recurred in blood. Ophthalmopathy was identified by the model a median about 6 months ahead of onset. By a 13 V-J model, ophthalmopathy was set apart from stable hyperthyroidism.

The CDR3 regions of TCR beta were amplified from RNA transcripts. HTBI primers were employed in a first-round RT-PCR of the TCR CDR3. One entry per CDR3 protein, called by TCRdb with MiXCR from the multiplex PCR reads. The sample lists about 560,000 distinct CDR3 sequences; 15% to 19% were seen once. Remarks on this clonotype: Its specificity is not known.

Germline-derived CDR1 and CDR2 are SGHDT and YYEEEE. This CDR3 is built from 13 residues. Trimming removed 0 bases at V and 4 bases at J, with 7 bases between. This receptor was taken from a woman in her twenties or thirties with Graves' hyperthyroidism. The chain employs TRBV5-6 and TRBJ1-2; D not certain. Specimen: blood. The CDR3: CASSLEAAYGYTF. In DNA form, the CDR3 reads TGTGCCAGCAGCTTGGAGGCCGCCTATGGCTACACCTTC.